Each of the 24 T cell receptor beta chains below was sequenced from the same sample in a study of Ad26.COV2.S vaccination and SARS-CoV-2 variants. Here immunoSEQ multiplex PCR was the method, and the copy in TCRdb shows in-frame clones only, minus some. The data contain some 390,000 clones, 89% of them singletons. Treatment defined: roughly 20 received Ad26.COV2.S at low or high dose, single or two shots; about 5 received placebo; per-sample allocation not given. On day 63 after the first injection, vaccine and placebo recipients gave samples. This sample comprised peripheral blood, obtained in a trial of Ad26.COV2.S vaccine versus placebo. All receptors derive from a person between 18 and 65 years old who received the Ad26.COV2.S COVID-19 vaccine or a placebo.

This chain joins TRBV4-1 and TRBJ2-1; D ambiguous. The CDR3 has 16 residues. CDR1 is MGHRA and CDR2 is YSYEKL in the germline V gene. V was shortened by 0 bases and J by 10 bases, with 19 bases between the two germline ends. This CDR3 is CASSQDGLPGLREQFF. DNA for the CDR3: TGCGCCAGCAGCCAAGATGGGCTACCTGGGCTTCGGGAGCAGTTCTTC.

J is TRBJ1-3 and V is TRBV9; D not resolved. The germline CDR1 and CDR2 sequences are SGDLS and YYNGEE. The V gene lost 3 bases and the J gene lost 8 bases, with 18 bases spanning the gap. This CDR3 region has 15 residues. In DNA form, the CDR3 reads TGTGCCAGCAGCGGATGGGTTGGGTTCCAGGACACCATATATTTT. It encodes CASSGWVGFQDTIYF. Together with reference TRBV9 and TRBJ1-3, the CDR3 gives the full variable domain: DSGVTQTPKHLITATGQRVTLRCSPRSGDLSVYWYQQSLDQGLQFLIQYYNGEERAKGNILERFSAQQFPDLHSELNLSSLELGDSALYFCASSGWVGFQDTIYFGEGSWLTVV.

V usage is TRBV11-2 and J usage is TRBJ2-1; 14 bases fit TRBD2. Germline CDR1 and CDR2: SGHAT and FQNNGV. The CDR3 sequence is 17 residues long. After removal of 1 base from V and 6 bases from J, the junction contained 5 bases not matched to a gene. The CDR3 here is CASSLAPGLAGGNEQFF. The CDR3 region has the DNA TGTGCCAGCAGCTTAGCTCCCGGACTAGCGGGAGGCAATGAGCAGTTCTTC.

Comment on this clone: The identical CDR3 is also encoded by other nucleotide sequences in the sample. The chain joins TRBV28 to TRBJ2-5, with a possible D match to TRBD1 (5 bases). V lost 2 bases and J 3 bases, leaving 7 bases between the germline ends. This CDR3 comprises 13 residues. Per germline, CDR1 MDHEN and CDR2 SYDVKM. For the CDR3, the DNA is TGTGCCAGCAGTTTAGGCAGGGAAGAGACCCAGTACTTC. This encodes CASSLGREETQYF.

This clone occurred once. Other DNA sequences within the sample encode an identical CDR3. The chain employs TRBV6-5 and TRBJ2-3; 8 bases match TRBD2. This CDR3 is built from 12 residues. Germline V gives CDR1 MNHEY, CDR2 SVGAGI. With V trimmed by 5 bases and J by 5 bases, 0 bases remained unmatched. The CDR3 reads CASSLAGDTQYF. The CDR3 bases are TGTGCCAGCAGTCTAGCGGGAGATACGCAGTATTTT.

The chain couples TRBV20-1 to TRBJ2-5; the D gene could be TRBD1 or TRBD2 (5 bases each). The CDR3 extends over 14 amino acids. V lost 3 bases and J 2 bases, leaving 13 bases between the germline ends. Germline loops: CDR1 DFQATT, CDR2 SNEGSKA (reference sequence). The CDR3 region has the DNA TGCAGTGCTAGTGGGGGAAACAGACAAGAGACCCAGTACTTC. This encodes CSASGGNRQETQYF.

This chain connects TRBV18 to TRBJ1-1; TRBD1 aligns across 7 bases. Germline V lookup: CDR1 KGHSH, CDR2 LQKENI. The CDR3 contains 15 residues. The V gene end was trimmed by 5 bases and the J gene end by 3 bases; junction bases not matched to a gene: 9. The DNA for the CDR3 is TGTGCCAGCTCAACTAAGGGGGCCGGGGACACTGAAGCTTTCTTT. Translated, it gives CASSTKGAGDTEAFF.

This clone was detected a few times. The rearrangement links TRBV9 to TRBJ2-4; 10 nucleotides line up with TRBD2. The germline gives CDR1 SGDLS, CDR2 YYNGEE. The CDR3 loop spans 15 amino acids. With V trimmed by 0 bases and J by 8 bases, 5 bases remained unmatched. CDR3 nucleotide sequence: TGTGCCAGCAGCGTAGATAAGCGGGAGGGGTACATTCAGTACTTC. This codes for CASSVDKREGYIQYF.

The CDR3 DNA reads as TGTGCCAGCAGCTTAAGGACAGGGGGCCAAGAGACCCAGTACTTC. It specifies CASSLRTGGQETQYF. The J gene is TRBJ2-5, the V gene TRBV7-3; 10 bases align to TRBD1. Trimming at V came to 1 base and at J to 1 base, leaving 0 bases not matched to a gene. Per germline, CDR1 SGHTA and CDR2 FQGTGA. This CDR3 has 15 residues.

This chain connects TRBV6-2 or TRBV6-3 to TRBJ2-7; 11 bases are shared with TRBD2. Germline V gene lookup returns CDR1 MNHEY and CDR2 SVGEGT. Losses at the gene ends were 5 bases for V and 6 bases for J; bases not matched to a gene: 12. The CDR3 is 16 amino acids. The CDR3 bases are TGTGCCAGCAGTCGGCCGACTAGCGGGATCCGCCTCGAGCAGTACTTC. This sequence encodes CASSRPTSGIRLEQYF.

V is TRBV11-3 and J is TRBJ2-1; maybe TRBD2 (6 bases). Trimming pared 1 base from V and 5 bases from J, leaving 15 bases between. The germline V gene encodes CDR1 SGHNT and CDR2 YENEEA. There are 16 residues in the CDR3. CDR3 region: CASSLVALAANNEQFF. The DNA of the CDR3 is TGTGCCAGCAGCTTAGTCGCACTAGCCGCCAACAATGAGCAGTTCTTC. The variable domain in full, with the rest retrieved from reference TRBV11-3 and TRBJ2-1, is EAGVVQSPRYKIIEKKQPVAFWCNPISGHNTLYWYLQNLGQGPELLIRYENEEAVDDSQLPKDRFSAERLKGVDSTLKIQPAELGDSAVYLCASSLVALAANNEQFFGPGTRLTVL.

This chain uses TRBV7-3 with TRBJ2-3; possible D gene TRBD1, 5 bases. This CDR3 has 15 amino acids. Germline V gene data show CDR1 as SGHTA and CDR2 as FQGTGA. V lost 0 bases to trimming and J lost 2 bases, with 9 bases between them. Here the CDR3 DNA reads TGTGCCAGCAGCTTAACGGGGCGTCCCACAGATACGCAGTATTTT. It specifies CASSLTGRPTDTQYF.

The chain uses TRBV4-1 and TRBJ2-3; maybe TRBD1 (5 bases). Germline V gene data show CDR1 as MGHRA and CDR2 as YSYEKL. With 0 bases removed from V and 2 bases from J, the gap between germline ends came to 18 bases. The CDR3 length is 18 residues. CDR3 DNA sequence: TGCGCCAGCAGCCAAGAACCAGGAAGGGGAATAGTCACAGATACGCAGTATTTT. This encodes CASSQEPGRGIVTDTQYF.

CDR3 in DNA: TGTGCCAGCAGCTTGGTAGGGACCAATGAGCAGTTCTTC. Translating it yields CASSLVGTNEQFF. The chain combines TRBV5-6 with TRBJ2-1; D is possibly TRBD1 or TRBD2 (5 bases each). Germline V gene data show CDR1 as SGHDT and CDR2 as YYEEEE. This CDR3 has 13 residues. V was pared by 0 bases and J by 6 bases, with 7 bases between.

This chain links TRBV12-3 or TRBV12-4 with TRBJ2-1; D may correspond to TRBD1 or TRBD2 (5 bases each). Trimming removed 10 bases from V and 6 bases from J, with 16 bases in between. The CDR3 has 13 residues. This CDR3 is CAISGTFINEQFF. CDR3 coding DNA: TGTGCCATTTCCGGGACGTTTATCAATGAGCAGTTCTTC.

Only a few counts were recorded for this clone. This rearrangement joins TRBV6-4 to TRBJ2-1; 8 bases align to TRBD2. Germline V gene sequence: CDR1 MRHNA, CDR2 SNTAGT. CDR3 size: 15 residues. V trimming: 5 bases; J trimming: 0 bases; junction bases outside the gene matches: 3. This CDR3 is CASSPSGSSYNEQFF. DNA for the CDR3: TGTGCCAGCAGTCCGAGCGGGAGCTCCTACAATGAGCAGTTCTTC.

Concerning this clone itself: Other DNA sequences in this sample translate to the same CDR3. The chain has TRBV5-6 and TRBJ1-5; D remains ambiguous. Deletions cut 0 bases from V and 7 bases from J, with 8 bases between. The CDR3 spans 13 residues. CDR1 is SGHDT, CDR2 YYEEEE, per germline. CDR3 sequence: CASSLGVNQPQHF. The CDR3 DNA sequence: TGTGCCAGCAGCTTGGGGGTTAACCAGCCCCAGCATTTT.

The J gene is TRBJ2-5, the V gene TRBV5-6; 9 bases are a match to TRBD1. CDR3 length equals 15 residues. V dropped 1 base and J dropped 7; count of bases not matched to a gene: 8. The germline V gene has CDR1 SGHDT and CDR2 YYEEEE. In nucleotides, the CDR3 is TGTGCCAGCAGCTTGTTAGGGGACAGGGAGGGGACCCAGTACTTC. Encoded protein: CASSLLGDREGTQYF.

The chain uses TRBV5-1 and TRBJ2-1, with a tentative D call TRBD2 (6 bases). Trimming shortened V by 4 bases and J by 9 bases, and 17 bases separated the two germline ends. Germline lookup yields CDR1 SGHRS and CDR2 YFSETQ. The CDR3 sequence is 14 residues long. The CDR3 sequence is CASSLEAGMGEQFF. The CDR3 coding sequence is TGCGCCAGCAGCCTGGAGGCGGGAATGGGTGAGCAGTTCTTC.

The rearrangement links TRBV24-1 to TRBJ2-7; 8 nucleotides match TRBD2. From germline, CDR1 is KGHDR and CDR2 SFDVKD. After removal of 4 bases from V and 3 bases from J, the junction contained 10 bases not matched to a gene. This CDR3 contains 16 residues. The chain's CDR3 is CATSDQTSGSVYEQYF. CDR3 nucleotide sequence: TGTGCCACCAGTGACCAGACCAGCGGGAGTGTCTACGAGCAGTACTTC.

The CDR3 protein is CASSPTGEVPYEQYF. As DNA, the CDR3 is TGCGCCAGCAGCCCGACCGGGGAGGTCCCCTACGAGCAGTACTTC. The genes are TRBV4-3 and TRBJ2-7; D might be TRBD2 (6 bases). CDR1 LGHNA and CDR2 YSLEER come from the germline V gene. The V gene lost 4 bases and the J gene lost 2 bases, with 15 bases spanning the gap. The CDR3 has 15 amino acids.

About this clone itself: Distinct nucleotide sequences in the sample also encode this CDR3. V gene TRBV5-1 combines with J gene TRBJ2-3, with TRBD1 matching 9 bases. Germline assignment: CDR1 SGHRS and CDR2 YFSETQ. This CDR3 spans 15 amino acids. The V gene end was trimmed by 4 bases and the J gene end by 6 bases; junction bases not matched to a gene: 9. The CDR3: CASSLQGAYTDTQYF. The CDR3 DNA follows: TGCGCCAGCAGCCTACAGGGGGCCTACACGGATACGCAGTATTTT. Filled out from reference TRBV5-1 and TRBJ2-3, the complete variable domain reads KAGVTQTPRYLIKTRGQQVTLSCSPISGHRSVSWYQQTPGQGLQFLFEYFSETQRNKGNFPGRFSGRQFSNSRSEMNVSTLELGDSALYLCASSLQGAYTDTQYFGPGTRLTVL.

The chain has TRBV9 and TRBJ1-6; D uncertain. Trimming took 1 base from V and 7 from J, leaving 12 bases between them. Germline lookup yields CDR1 SGDLS and CDR2 YYNGEE. The length of the CDR3 is 15 residues. Here the CDR3 DNA reads TGTGCCAGCAGCGTATTAGACGCGGGAAATTCACCCCTCCACTTT. As protein: CASSVLDAGNSPLHF.

The chain carries TRBV9 and TRBJ2-7; 9 nucleotides agree with TRBD1. Germline V gene data show CDR1 as SGDLS and CDR2 as YYNGEE. The CDR3 has 14 residues. V lost 0 bases to trimming and J lost 6 bases; unmatched junction nucleotides: 4. The CDR3 loop reads CASSVDGQGREQYF. CDR3 bases: TGTGCCAGCAGCGTAGATGGACAGGGGCGCGAGCAGTACTTC.